Presented here are 32 T cell receptor beta chains from one specimen sequenced in a study of T cell changes during pregnancy in multiple sclerosis. Clones were sequenced by immunoSEQ multiplex PCR, and TCRdb holds only the in-frame ones, with some missing. The table records about 40,000 clones, roughly nine tenths of them present only once. Sequenced material: CD4+ T cells from peripheral blood mononuclear cells, taken in the second trimester of pregnancy. The receptors were sampled from a female donor with multiple sclerosis, enrolled in a pregnancy study.

The V and J genes are TRBV5-8 and TRBJ2-5, with 7 bases that match TRBD2. Germline assignment: CDR1 SGHTS and CDR2 YDEGEE. The trim removed 1 base at V and 4 bases at J, leaving 10 bases unmatched. CDR3 length: 16 amino acids. This chain's CDR3 is CASSLSTWASGETQYF. CDR3 in DNA: TGTGCCAGCAGCTTGTCGACCTGGGCTAGCGGAGAGACCCAGTACTTC.

The chain employs TRBV10-3 and TRBJ1-1, with 8 bases identical to TRBD1. Germline CDR1 and CDR2: ENHRY and SYGVKD. This CDR3 is 12 amino acids long. Trimming removed 8 bases from V and 5 bases from J; junction bases left unmatched: 4. The chain's CDR3 is CAIQGAETEAFF. The DNA of the CDR3 is TGTGCCATCCAGGGGGCAGAGACTGAAGCTTTCTTT.

CDR3 sequence reads: CASSFSGGAPQPQHF. CDR3 bases: TGTGCCAGCAGTTTTTCAGGGGGCGCCCCTCAGCCCCAGCATTTT. The chain links TRBV28 to TRBJ1-5, with TRBD1 identical over 8 bases. V was pared by 3 bases and J by 6 bases, with 7 bases of the junction left unmatched. Germline CDR1 and CDR2: MDHEN and SYDVKM. The CDR3 is 15 amino acids.

This clone came up a few times. The gene calls are TRBV6-4 and TRBJ1-5, with a tentative D call TRBD1 (6 bases). Trimming cost V 4 bases and J 0 bases, with 10 bases left between them. Germline values: CDR1 MRHNA, CDR2 SNTAGT. There are 15 residues in the CDR3. CDR3 in amino acids: CASSVSGDSNQPQHF. The CDR3 DNA sequence: TGTGCCAGCAGTGTCTCAGGGGATAGCAATCAGCCCCAGCATTTT.

This clone was found once. The chain links TRBV28 to TRBJ2-3; 7 nucleotides line up with TRBD2. The CDR3 sequence is 16 residues long. The V and J ends lost 2 bases and 3 bases, in that order; junction bases with no gene match: 8. CDR1 is MDHEN and CDR2 is SYDVKM in the germline V gene. In nucleotides, the CDR3 is TGTGCCAGCAGTTTAGTCGGGAGGCCCGGGACAGATACGCAGTATTTT. This encodes CASSLVGRPGTDTQYF.

The V call is TRBV19, the J call TRBJ2-1; TRBD2 matches at 7 bases. CDR1 and CDR2 (germline): LNHDA, SQIVND (reference sequence). The CDR3 is 16 residues long. V shed 4 bases, J shed 0 bases, and the junction held 6 bases outside the gene matches. CDR3 residues: CASSRLALSSYNEQFF. In DNA, the CDR3 is TGTGCCAGTAGTAGACTAGCCCTTAGCTCCTACAATGAGCAGTTCTTC.

The chain employs TRBV2 and TRBJ1-1; 7 bases line up with TRBD1. With 6 bases clipped from V and 1 base from J, the junction kept 8 bases outside the gene matches. This CDR3 is 15 amino acids long. The germline V gene encodes CDR1 SNHLY and CDR2 FYNNEI. DNA of the CDR3: TGTGCCAGCAGGGGAAGGGACAGTAAGAACACTGAAGCTTTCTTT. It specifies CASRGRDSKNTEAFF.

The V and J genes are TRBV18 and TRBJ1-2; 7 bases are shared with TRBD1. The V gene's germline CDR1 is KGHSH and CDR2 LQKENI. V lost 5 bases, J lost 4 bases, and 4 bases stayed unmatched. This CDR3 is built from 13 residues. CDR3 coding DNA: TGTGCCAGCTCAGCGGGACAGTTCTATGGCTACACCTTC. Its translation is CASSAGQFYGYTF.

The rearrangement links TRBV5-1 to TRBJ2-7, with 13 bases identical to TRBD2. With V trimmed by 4 bases and J by 2 bases, 6 bases remained unmatched. The CDR3 runs to 16 residues. In germline, CDR1 is SGHRS, CDR2 YFSETQ. Here the CDR3 DNA reads TGCGCCAGCAGCCGGGGGACTAGCGGGAATACCTACGAGCAGTACTTC. It translates to CASSRGTSGNTYEQYF. The variable domain in full, with the rest retrieved from reference TRBV5-1 and TRBJ2-7, is KAGVTQTPRYLIKTRGQQVTLSCSPISGHRSVSWYQQTPGQGLQFLFEYFSETQRNKGNFPGRFSGRQFSNSRSEMNVSTLELGDSALYLCASSRGTSGNTYEQYFGPGTRLTVT.

The chain is built from TRBV19 and TRBJ2-7, with a possible D match to TRBD1 (6 bases). CDR1 and CDR2 from the germline V gene are LNHDA and SQIVND (reference sequence). Trimming cost V 4 bases and J 2 bases, with 18 bases left between them. The CDR3 runs 16 residues. Written as DNA, the CDR3 is TGTGCCAGTAGTAGGAGACAGGTCCTAGGTACCTACGAGCAGTACTTC. Protein product: CASSRRQVLGTYEQYF.

This clone was counted a single time. The chain has TRBV5-1 and TRBJ2-1; D is undetermined. Looked up from germline, CDR1 is SGHRS and CDR2 is YFSETQ. There are 12 residues in the CDR3. The ends were cut back, 0 bases at V and 8 bases at J, with 6 bases in the middle. The CDR3 DNA sequence: TGCGCCAGCAGCTTGGATACATATGAGCAGTTCTTC. This translates into CASSLDTYEQFF. The full variable domain, completed using reference TRBV5-1 and TRBJ2-1, is KAGVTQTPRYLIKTRGQQVTLSCSPISGHRSVSWYQQTPGQGLQFLFEYFSETQRNKGNFPGRFSGRQFSNSRSEMNVSTLELGDSALYLCASSLDTYEQFFGPGTRLTVL.

V gene TRBV28 combines with J gene TRBJ2-5; TRBD1 matches at 10 bases. V gave up 5 bases and J gave up 11 bases; unmatched junction bases: 11. This CDR3 comprises 14 residues. Germline CDR1 reads MDHEN; CDR2 reads SYDVKM. The CDR3 is CASSPAGTGDAQYF. As DNA, the CDR3 is TGTGCCAGCAGTCCCGCCGGGACAGGGGACGCACAGTACTTC.

The chain is built from TRBV9 and TRBJ1-2; D may be TRBD1 (5 bases). Trimming removed 7 bases at V and 7 bases at J, with 20 bases between. The CDR3 consists of 14 residues. Germline lookup yields CDR1 SGDLS and CDR2 YYNGEE. In DNA form, the CDR3 reads TGTGCCAGCTCCCCTTGGGGGGGAACTTCTGGCTACACCTTC. This sequence encodes CASSPWGGTSGYTF.

The V call is TRBV9, the J call TRBJ2-5; 13 positions agree with TRBD2. This CDR3 comprises 16 residues. V lost 3 bases and J lost 2; bases outside the gene matches: 4. Germline CDR1 and CDR2: SGDLS and YYNGEE. CDR3 region: CASSGLAGGHQETQYF. In DNA form, the CDR3 reads TGTGCCAGCAGCGGACTAGCGGGAGGACATCAAGAGACCCAGTACTTC.

Notes on this clone: The sample holds other DNA sequences that translate to the same CDR3. The chain is built from TRBV11-3 and TRBJ1-3; 8 bases fit TRBD1. J was trimmed by 4 bases and V by 5 bases; bases with no gene match: 7. Germline CDR1 SGHNT, CDR2 YENEEA. The CDR3 contains 15 residues. The CDR3 sequence: CASSPGQGPGNTIYF. CDR3 DNA: TGTGCCAGCAGCCCAGGACAGGGCCCAGGAAACACCATATATTTT.

The genes are TRBV11-2 and TRBJ2-2, with 8 bases that match TRBD2. V lost 0 bases, J lost 5 bases, and 8 bases stayed unmatched. Per germline, CDR1 SGHAT and CDR2 FQNNGV. This CDR3 has 17 amino acids. In DNA, the CDR3 is TGTGCCAGCAGCTTAGATCGGGCGGGAGGCAGGACCGGGGAGCTGTTTTTT. As protein: CASSLDRAGGRTGELFF.

The chain joins TRBV6-5 to TRBJ2-7; D is perhaps TRBD2 (5 bases). CDR1 is MNHEY, CDR2 SVGAGI, per germline. This CDR3 is 11 amino acids long. Trimming took off 1 base at V and 10 bases at J, with 8 bases between the two ends. This chain's CDR3 is CASSYLGLQYF. CDR3 nucleotides: TGTGCCAGCAGTTACTTAGGACTCCAGTACTTC.

V usage is TRBV5-1 and J usage is TRBJ1-2, with TRBD1 identical over 12 bases. The germline gives CDR1 SGHRS, CDR2 YFSETQ. The CDR3 has 16 residues. V shed 4 bases and J 5 bases; nucleotides not matched to a gene: 9. DNA of the CDR3: TGCGCCAGCAGCGCGGGACAGGGGGCTCTTAGGTATGGCTACACCTTC. It encodes CASSAGQGALRYGYTF.

The chain employs TRBV28 and TRBJ2-7, with D possibly being TRBD1 (6 bases). Trimming stripped 5 bases from V and 8 bases from J, with 28 bases between. Germline V gives CDR1 MDHEN, CDR2 SYDVKM. The length of the CDR3 is 17 residues. The CDR3: CASSRGNRDPRSMKQYF. The CDR3 DNA is TGTGCCAGCAGTCGGGGTAACAGGGACCCCAGGTCAATGAAGCAGTACTTC.

This clone is a singleton in its sample. The V call is TRBV18, the J call TRBJ2-5; 8 positions agree with TRBD2. J gave up 1 base and V 3 bases, and 4 bases lay outside the gene matches. In germline, CDR1 is KGHSH, CDR2 LQKENI. This CDR3 spans 15 amino acids. The DNA for the CDR3 is TGTGCCAGCTCACCGGAGAGCGGGAGCCAAGAGACCCAGTACTTC. Amino acids: CASSPESGSQETQYF.

The rearrangement links TRBV18 to TRBJ2-3, with a tentative D call TRBD2 (6 bases). V was clipped by 6 bases and J by 4 bases, with 23 bases between them. This CDR3 region has 17 residues. Germline CDR1 reads KGHSH; CDR2 reads LQKENI. The DNA for the CDR3 is TGTGCCAGCTCTTTCACGGGTGCCGGGAGTGGGGCAGATACGCAGTATTTT. Protein product: CASSFTGAGSGADTQYF.

V is TRBV4-2 and J is TRBJ2-3; TRBD2 agrees at 12 bases. The V segment lost 0 bases and the J segment 2 bases; nucleotides outside the gene matches: 12. The CDR3 loop spans 20 amino acids. Germline V gives CDR1 LGHNA, CDR2 YNFKEQ. The DNA of the CDR3 is TGTGCCAGCAGCCAAGACAGCCTAGCGGGAGGGTACCACCTCACAGATACGCAGTATTTT. Translating gives CASSQDSLAGGYHLTDTQYF.

V gene TRBV7-2 combines with J gene TRBJ2-7; 10 nucleotides line up with TRBD2. This CDR3 comprises 14 residues. CDR1 and CDR2 (germline): SGHTA, FQGNSA. The V gene end was trimmed by 1 base and the J gene end by 6 bases; junction bases not matched to a gene: 3. The chain's CDR3 is CASSLVLAGLEQYF. The DNA for the CDR3 is TGTGCCAGCAGCTTAGTACTAGCGGGACTCGAGCAGTACTTC.

The chain uses TRBV6-5 and TRBJ1-1; 8 nucleotides align to TRBD1. The J segment lost 1 base and the V segment lost 6 bases, leaving 7 bases of the junction unmatched. Germline loops: CDR1 MNHEY, CDR2 SVGAGI. This CDR3 is 15 amino acids long. The DNA for the CDR3 is TGTGCCAGCAGCGATCTCGGACAGGGGAACACTGAAGCTTTCTTT. This codes for CASSDLGQGNTEAFF.

The chain recombines TRBV6-5 with TRBJ2-7; 8 nucleotides agree with TRBD1. The CDR3 spans 13 residues. The V gene's germline CDR1 is MNHEY and CDR2 SVGAGI. Trimming cost V 8 bases and J 5 bases; bases outside gene matches: 8. In nucleotides, the CDR3 is TGTGCCAGCTCGGAGACAGGGGTCAACGAGCAGTACTTC. It translates to CASSETGVNEQYF.

This chain links TRBV11-1 with TRBJ1-1; possible D gene TRBD1, 6 bases. Trimming took off 5 bases at V and 7 bases at J, with 11 bases between the two ends. CDR3 size: 12 residues. Germline V gene lookup returns CDR1 SGHAT and CDR2 FQDESV (reference sequence). CDR3 sequence reads: CASSTDRIEAFF. In DNA, the CDR3 is TGTGCCAGCAGCACCGACAGGATTGAAGCTTTCTTT.

This clone appeared a few times. The chain uses TRBV6-4 and TRBJ2-2, with D hard to call. Trimming took 0 bases from V and 4 from J, leaving 3 bases between them. Germline V CDR1 and CDR2: MRHNA, SNTAGT. This CDR3 contains 13 residues. The CDR3 sequence is CASSDSSTGELFF. The CDR3 DNA is TGTGCCAGCAGTGACTCGAGCACCGGGGAGCTGTTTTTT.

The chain has TRBV6-1 and TRBJ2-3; TRBD2 matches at 7 bases. The trim removed 8 bases at V and 0 bases at J, leaving 8 bases unmatched. The CDR3 length is 15 residues. Germline assignment: CDR1 MNHNS and CDR2 SASEGT. CDR3 in amino acids: CASLDLAASTDTQYF. The CDR3 DNA reads TGTGCCAGCCTCGATCTAGCGGCTAGCACAGATACGCAGTATTTT.

This clone was seen a handful of times. The chain uses TRBV19 and TRBJ1-1; 9 bases are shared with TRBD1. Trimming removed 5 bases from V and 5 bases from J; junction bases left unmatched: 6. CDR1 is LNHDA, CDR2 SQIVND, per germline (reference sequence). The CDR3 is 14 residues long. CDR3 loop: CASSLGQGRTEAFF. The CDR3 DNA is TGTGCCAGTAGTCTGGGACAGGGTCGGACTGAAGCTTTCTTT.

V gene TRBV5-1 combines with J gene TRBJ1-1, with 9 bases lining up with TRBD1. This CDR3 has 15 residues. Germline V gene lookup returns CDR1 SGHRS and CDR2 YFSETQ. The V segment lost 4 bases and the J segment 1 base; nucleotides outside the gene matches: 5. The CDR3 protein is CASSLKTGGNTEAFF. The CDR3 DNA sequence: TGCGCCAGCAGCCTAAAGACAGGGGGGAACACTGAAGCTTTCTTT.

This chain connects TRBV2 to TRBJ2-7, with 10 bases that match TRBD2. V dropped 5 bases and J dropped 3; count of bases not matched to a gene: 1. Per germline, CDR1 SNHLY and CDR2 FYNNEI. The CDR3 consists of 13 residues. The CDR3 reads CASSRLAGYEQYF. In nucleotides, the CDR3 is TGTGCCAGCAGTCGACTAGCGGGCTACGAGCAGTACTTC.

The chain joins TRBV27 to TRBJ2-1; TRBD2 agrees at 14 bases. CDR1 and CDR2 (germline): MNHEY, SMNVEV (reference sequence). Unmatched junction bases numbered 9, after V lost 6 bases and J lost 8 bases. The CDR3 is 16 residues long. CDR3 DNA sequence: TGTGCCAGCAGCCCGACCGGGACTAGCGGGAGACATGAGCAGTTCTTC. Its protein product is CASSPTGTSGRHEQFF.